This TCR beta chain was captured in a study of long-term antiretroviral therapy in people with HIV. Study-wide background: Collection dates of the earliest samples fall about a decade before the 2015 immediate-ART recommendation.

On this clone: Its antigen is unknown.

Running of the v3.0 immunoSEQ assay took place at survey level. The method was immunoSEQ multiplex PCR; TCRdb's version includes in-frame clones alone and lacks a portion of them. The table lists around 16,000 clones, approximately 84% of them singletons. Each participant with HIV received care in the United States. Germline V gene data show CDR1 as LGHNT and CDR2 as FRNRAP. CDR3 length: 17 amino acids. V was trimmed by 2 bases and J by 4 bases, leaving 20 bases between them. Notes on the study in general: Diversity remained lower than transplant donor controls, even though it increased after ART.

Sequenced material: unsorted PBMCs, taken roughly 1.3 years before starting antiretroviral therapy. The chain carries TRBV12-5 and TRBJ1-1; no clear D gene. The sequence was collected from a man under 40 with HIV. The CDR3 loop is CASGLSSRADSGTEAFF. CDR3 nucleotides: TGTGCTAGTGGTTTGTCCAGCCGGGCAGATTCGGGCACTGAAGCTTTCTTT.